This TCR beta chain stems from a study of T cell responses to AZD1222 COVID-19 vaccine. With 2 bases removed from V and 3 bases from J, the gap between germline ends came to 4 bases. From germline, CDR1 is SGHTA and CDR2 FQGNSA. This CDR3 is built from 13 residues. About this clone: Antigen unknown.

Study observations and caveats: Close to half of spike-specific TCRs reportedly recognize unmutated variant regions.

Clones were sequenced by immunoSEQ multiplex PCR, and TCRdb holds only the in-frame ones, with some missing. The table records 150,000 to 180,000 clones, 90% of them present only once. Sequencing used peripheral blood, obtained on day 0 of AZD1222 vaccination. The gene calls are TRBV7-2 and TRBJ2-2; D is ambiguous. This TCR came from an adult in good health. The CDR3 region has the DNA TGTGCCAGCAGCTTATTGTACACCGGGGAGCTGTTTTTT. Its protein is CASSLLYTGELFF.